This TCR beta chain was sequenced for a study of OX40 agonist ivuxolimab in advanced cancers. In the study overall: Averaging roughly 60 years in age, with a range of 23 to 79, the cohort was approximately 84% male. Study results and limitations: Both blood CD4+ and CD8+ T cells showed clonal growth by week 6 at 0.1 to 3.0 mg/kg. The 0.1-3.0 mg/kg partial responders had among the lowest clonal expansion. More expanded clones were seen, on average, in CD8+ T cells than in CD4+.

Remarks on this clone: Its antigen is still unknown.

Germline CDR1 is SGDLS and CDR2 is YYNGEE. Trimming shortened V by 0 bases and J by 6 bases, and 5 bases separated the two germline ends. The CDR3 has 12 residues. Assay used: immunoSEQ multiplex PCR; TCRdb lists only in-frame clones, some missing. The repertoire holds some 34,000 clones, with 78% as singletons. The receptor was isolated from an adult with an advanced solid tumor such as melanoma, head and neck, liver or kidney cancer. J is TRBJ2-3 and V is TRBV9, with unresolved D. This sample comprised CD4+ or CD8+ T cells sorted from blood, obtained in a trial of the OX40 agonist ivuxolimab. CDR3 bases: TGTGCCAGCAGCGTAGAGGTGGATACGCAGTATTTT. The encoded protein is CASSVEVDTQYF.